This T cell receptor beta chain was observed in a study of shared clonotypes between healthy human individuals. As for the study in general: Three plates were used per donor for CD4 naive, three for CD4 memory, two for CD8 naive and one for CD8 memory.

This CDR3 spans 13 amino acids. J was trimmed by 4 bases and V by 7 bases; bases with no gene match: 5. Germline assignment: CDR1 MNHNS and CDR2 SASEGT. In replicate PCRs of sorted subsets, about 220 ng DNA, approximately 28,000 T cell genomes, was used. The method was immunoSEQ multiplex PCR; TCRdb's version includes in-frame clones alone and lacks a portion of them. The sample holds around 2,000,000 clones, roughly 95% seen once. Regarding this clone: Its target is not known.

Study-wide results and caveats: Non-shared clonotypes displayed generation probabilities falling below those of clonotypes present in all four donors.

This TCR came from a man between 18 and 29 years old in good health. The specimen sequenced was naive CD4+ T cells sorted from blood. Subset denoted: CD45RA+ positively selected. V gene TRBV6-1 combines with J gene TRBJ2-7; TRBD1 agrees at 9 bases. The CDR3 sequence is CASNRDRVYEQYF. The CDR3 DNA reads as TGTGCCAGCAATAGGGACAGGGTGTACGAGCAGTACTTC.